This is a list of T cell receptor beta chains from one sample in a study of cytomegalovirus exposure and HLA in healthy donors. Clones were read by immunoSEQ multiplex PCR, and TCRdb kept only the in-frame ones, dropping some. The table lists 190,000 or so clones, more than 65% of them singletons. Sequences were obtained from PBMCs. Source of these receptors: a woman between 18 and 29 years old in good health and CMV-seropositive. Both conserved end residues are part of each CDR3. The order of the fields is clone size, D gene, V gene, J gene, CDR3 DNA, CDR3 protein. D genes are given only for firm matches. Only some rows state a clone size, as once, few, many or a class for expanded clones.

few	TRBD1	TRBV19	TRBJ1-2	TGTGCCAGCGGGACAGGCCTACTTAACTATGGCTACACCTTC	CASGTGLLNYGYTF
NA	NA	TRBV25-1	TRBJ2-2	TGTGCCAGCAGTGACCTCACAGGGGCGGGAACCGGGGAGCTGTTTTTT	CASSDLTGAGTGELFF
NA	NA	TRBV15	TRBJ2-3	TGTGCCACCAGCAGCACGACTAGATTTTCTACAGATACGCAGTATTTT	CATSSTTRFSTDTQYF
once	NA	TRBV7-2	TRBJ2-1	TGTGCCAGCAGCCCCGGTCGCGGCAGCTCCTACAATGAGCAGTTCTTC	CASSPGRGSSYNEQFF
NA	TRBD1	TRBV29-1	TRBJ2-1	TGCAGCGTTGAAGCCCCCAGGGGGCGCGGAGGTGAGCAGTTCTTC	CSVEAPRGRGGEQFF
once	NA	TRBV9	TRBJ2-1	TGTGCCAGCAACGAAGACAGCTCCTACAATGAGCAGTTCTTC	CASNEDSSYNEQFF
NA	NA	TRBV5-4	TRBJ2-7	TGTGCCAGCAGCTCCGGACAAAAGGTCTACGAGCAGTACTTC	CASSSGQKVYEQYF
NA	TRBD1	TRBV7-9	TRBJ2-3	TGTGCCAGCAGCTTAGGTGACAGGGTACGGACAGATACGCAGTATTTT	CASSLGDRVRTDTQYF
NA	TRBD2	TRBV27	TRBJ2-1	TGTGCCAGCAGTCGAAGCGGGGTCAATGAGCAGTTCTTC	CASSRSGVNEQFF
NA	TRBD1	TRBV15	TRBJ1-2	TGTGCCACCTCCCAAGGGACAGGGGGTAACTATGGCTACACCTTC	CATSQGTGGNYGYTF
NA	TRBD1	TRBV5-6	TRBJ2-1	TGTGCCAGCAGGCGGGGACAGGGGCGGGCCTGGGACAAGTTCTTC	CASRRGQGRAWDKFF
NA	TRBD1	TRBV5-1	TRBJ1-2	TGCGCCAGCAGCTTACCGGGACAGATATTTGGCTACACCTTC	CASSLPGQIFGYTF
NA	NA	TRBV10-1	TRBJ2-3	TGCGCCAGCAGTGTACTTCTGGACAGAAAGACAGATACGCAGTATTTT	CASSVLLDRKTDTQYF
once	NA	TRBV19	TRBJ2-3	TGTGCCAGTAGTATTGACAGAACAGATACGCAGTATTTT	CASSIDRTDTQYF
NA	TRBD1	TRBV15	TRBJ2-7	TGTGCCACCAGCAGCCTGGACAGGTTAGTGTACGAGCAGTACTTC	CATSSLDRLVYEQYF
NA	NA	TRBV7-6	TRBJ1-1	TGTGCCAGCGGGAGATCAGAAGGCACTGAAGCTTTCTTT	CASGRSEGTEAFF
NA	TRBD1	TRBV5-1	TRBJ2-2	TGCGCCAGCAGCTCGGGACAGGGGGCGCCTCAACCGAACACCGGGGAGCTGTTTTTT	CASSSGQGAPQPNTGELFF
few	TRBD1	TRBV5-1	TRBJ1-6	TGCGCCAGCCGGGACAGGGCCGCTAATTCACCCCTCCACTTT	CASRDRAANSPLHF
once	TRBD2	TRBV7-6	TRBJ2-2	TGTGCCAGCAGCTTATTTTCTAGCGGGGGGGCGTTCGCGAACACCGGGGAGCTGTTTTTT	CASSLFSSGGAFANTGELFF
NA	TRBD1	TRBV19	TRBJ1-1	TGTGCCAGTAGTGAGGACAGGGACGTTGAAGCTTTCTTT	CASSEDRDVEAFF
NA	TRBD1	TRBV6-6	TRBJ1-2	TGTGCCAGCAGCCTCACAGGGGAAGGGGTCTATGGCTACACCTTC	CASSLTGEGVYGYTF
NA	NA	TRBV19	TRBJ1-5	TGTGCCAGTAGTAGGGAGGGCCCTAACAATCAGCCCCAGCATTTT	CASSREGPNNQPQHF
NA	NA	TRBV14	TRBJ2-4	TGTGCCAGCAGCCCCCAGGGGCAGGGAAACATTCAGTACTTC	CASSPQGQGNIQYF
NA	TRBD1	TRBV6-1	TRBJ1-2	TGTGCCAGCAGACCCGGGACAGGGGGGATCTATGGCTACACCTTC	CASRPGTGGIYGYTF
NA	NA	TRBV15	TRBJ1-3	TGTGCCACCAGCAGAGGCGGACATGGGGGGGCGGAGGGAAACACCATATATTTT	CATSRGGHGGAEGNTIYF
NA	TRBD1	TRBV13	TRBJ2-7	TGTGCCAGCAGCTGGGGACAGGGAGGCCGCGAGCAGTACTTC	CASSWGQGGREQYF
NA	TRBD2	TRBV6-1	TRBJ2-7	TGTGCCAGCAGGGGGGGGTGGAGTTGTGCTTACGAGCAGTACTTC	CASRGGWSCAYEQYF
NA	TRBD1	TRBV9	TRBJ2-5	TGTGCCAGCAGCGCGGGACAGGGGGCGTATGAGACCCAGTACTTC	CASSAGQGAYETQYF
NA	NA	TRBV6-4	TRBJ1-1	TGTGCCACCCACATCCGGGGAAACACTGAAGCTTTCTTT	CATHIRGNTEAFF